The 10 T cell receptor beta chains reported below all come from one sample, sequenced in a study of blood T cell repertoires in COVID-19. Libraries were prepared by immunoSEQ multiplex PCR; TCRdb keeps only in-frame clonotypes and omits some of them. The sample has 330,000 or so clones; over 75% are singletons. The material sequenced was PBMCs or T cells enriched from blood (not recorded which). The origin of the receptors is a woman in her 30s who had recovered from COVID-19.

CDR3 in amino acids: CASSSGGSYEQYF. CDR3 DNA sequence: TGTGCCAGCAGCTCGGGGGGCTCCTACGAGCAGTACTTC. This chain uses TRBV5-6 with TRBJ2-7; TRBD2 matches at 7 bases. Looked up from germline, CDR1 is SGHDT and CDR2 is YYEEEE. The junction had 0 bases not matched to a gene; V was cut back by 3 bases and J by 0 bases. The CDR3 covers 13 residues.

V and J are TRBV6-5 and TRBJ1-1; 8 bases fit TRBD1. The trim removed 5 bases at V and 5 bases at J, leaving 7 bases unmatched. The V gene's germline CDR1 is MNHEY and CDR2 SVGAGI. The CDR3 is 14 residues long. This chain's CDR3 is CASSRTGGQTEAFF. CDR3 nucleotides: TGTGCCAGCAGTCGTACAGGGGGACAGACTGAAGCTTTCTTT.

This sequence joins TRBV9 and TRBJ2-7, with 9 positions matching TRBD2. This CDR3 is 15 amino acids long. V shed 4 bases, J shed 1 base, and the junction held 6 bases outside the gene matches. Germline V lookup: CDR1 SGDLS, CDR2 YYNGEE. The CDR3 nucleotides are TGTGCCAGCAGCTTAAGCGGGGGGCCATCCTACGAGCAGTACTTC. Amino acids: CASSLSGGPSYEQYF.

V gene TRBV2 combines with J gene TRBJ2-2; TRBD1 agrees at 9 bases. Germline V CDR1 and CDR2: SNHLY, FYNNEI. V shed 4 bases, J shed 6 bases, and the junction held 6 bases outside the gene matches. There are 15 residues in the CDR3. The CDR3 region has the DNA TGTGCCAGCAGTGGAAACAGGGGGCGGGCCGGGGAGCTGTTTTTT. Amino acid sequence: CASSGNRGRAGELFF.

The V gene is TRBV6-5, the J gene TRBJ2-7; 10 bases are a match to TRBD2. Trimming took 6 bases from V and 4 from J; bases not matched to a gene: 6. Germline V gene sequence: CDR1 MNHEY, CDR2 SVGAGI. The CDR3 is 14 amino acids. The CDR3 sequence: CASSRPGLAYEQYF. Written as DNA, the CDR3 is TGTGCCAGCAGCCGACCGGGACTAGCGTACGAGCAGTACTTC.

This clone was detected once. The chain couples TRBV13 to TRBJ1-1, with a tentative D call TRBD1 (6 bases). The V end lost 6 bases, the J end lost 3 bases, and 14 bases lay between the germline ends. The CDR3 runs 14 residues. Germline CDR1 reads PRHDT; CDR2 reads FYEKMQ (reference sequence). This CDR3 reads CASRTSRGYTEAFF. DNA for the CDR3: TGTGCCAGCAGAACCTCAAGGGGGTACACTGAAGCTTTCTTT.

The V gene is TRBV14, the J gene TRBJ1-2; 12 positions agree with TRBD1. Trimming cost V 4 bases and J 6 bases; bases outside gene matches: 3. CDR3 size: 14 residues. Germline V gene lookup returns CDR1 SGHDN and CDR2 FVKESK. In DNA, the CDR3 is TGTGCCAGCAGCCTGGGGACAGGGGGCGATGGCTACACCTTC. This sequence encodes CASSLGTGGDGYTF.

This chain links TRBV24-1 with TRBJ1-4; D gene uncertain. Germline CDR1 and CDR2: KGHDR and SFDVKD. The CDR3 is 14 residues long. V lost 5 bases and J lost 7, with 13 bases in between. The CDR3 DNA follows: TGTGCCACCAGTGGGGAGGGATGGTTTGAAAAACTGTTTTTT. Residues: CATSGEGWFEKLFF.

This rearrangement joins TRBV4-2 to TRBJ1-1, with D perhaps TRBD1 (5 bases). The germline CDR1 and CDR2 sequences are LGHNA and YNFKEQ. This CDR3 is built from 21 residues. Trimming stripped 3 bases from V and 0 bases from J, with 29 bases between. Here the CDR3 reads CASSQGPYGTTLGGMNTEAFF. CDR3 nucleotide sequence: TGTGCCAGCAGCCAGGGACCCTACGGGACTACACTCGGGGGTATGAACACTGAAGCTTTCTTT.

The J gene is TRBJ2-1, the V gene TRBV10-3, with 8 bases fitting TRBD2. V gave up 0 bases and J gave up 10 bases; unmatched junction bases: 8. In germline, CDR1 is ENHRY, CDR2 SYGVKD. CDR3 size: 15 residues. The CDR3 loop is CAISESNGLADEQFF. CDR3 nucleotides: TGTGCCATCAGTGAGTCGAACGGACTAGCAGACGAGCAGTTCTTC.